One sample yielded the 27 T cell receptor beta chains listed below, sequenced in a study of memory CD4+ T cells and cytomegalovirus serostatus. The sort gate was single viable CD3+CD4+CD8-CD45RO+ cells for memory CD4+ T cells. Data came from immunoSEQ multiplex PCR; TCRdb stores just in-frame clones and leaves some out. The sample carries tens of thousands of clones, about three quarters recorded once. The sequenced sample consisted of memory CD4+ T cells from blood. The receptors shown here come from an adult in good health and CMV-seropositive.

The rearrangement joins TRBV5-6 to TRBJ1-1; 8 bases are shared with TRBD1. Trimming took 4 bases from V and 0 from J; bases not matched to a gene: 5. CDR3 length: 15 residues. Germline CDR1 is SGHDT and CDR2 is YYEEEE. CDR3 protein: CASSRTGNMNTEAFF. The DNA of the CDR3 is TGTGCCAGCAGCCGGACAGGGAATATGAACACTGAAGCTTTCTTT.

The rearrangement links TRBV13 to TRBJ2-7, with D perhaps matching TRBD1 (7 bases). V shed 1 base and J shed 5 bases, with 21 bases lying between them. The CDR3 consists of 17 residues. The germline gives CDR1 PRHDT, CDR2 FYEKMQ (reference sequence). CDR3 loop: CASSLVYPGGGGNEQYF. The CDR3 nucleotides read TGTGCCAGCAGCTTAGTGTATCCGGGTGGAGGGGGCAACGAGCAGTACTTC.

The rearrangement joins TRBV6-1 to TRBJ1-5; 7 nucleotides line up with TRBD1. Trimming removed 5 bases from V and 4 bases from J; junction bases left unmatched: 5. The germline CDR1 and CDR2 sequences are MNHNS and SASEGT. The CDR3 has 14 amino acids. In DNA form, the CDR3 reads TGTGCCAGCAGTTGGGGACAGCGAAATCAGCCCCAGCATTTT. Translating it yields CASSWGQRNQPQHF.

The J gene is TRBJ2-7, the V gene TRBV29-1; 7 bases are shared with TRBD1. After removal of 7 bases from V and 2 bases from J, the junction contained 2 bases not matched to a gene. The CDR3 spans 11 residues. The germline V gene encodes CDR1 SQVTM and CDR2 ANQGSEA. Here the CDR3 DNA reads TGCAGCGCCGGGACAGCCTACGAGCAGTACTTC. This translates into CSAGTAYEQYF.

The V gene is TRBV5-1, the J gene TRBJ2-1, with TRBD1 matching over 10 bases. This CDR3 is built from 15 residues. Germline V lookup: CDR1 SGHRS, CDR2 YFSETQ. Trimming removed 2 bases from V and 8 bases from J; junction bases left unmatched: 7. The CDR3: CASSLGTGDVDEQFF. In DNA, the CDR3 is TGCGCCAGCAGCTTAGGGACAGGGGATGTCGATGAGCAGTTCTTC.

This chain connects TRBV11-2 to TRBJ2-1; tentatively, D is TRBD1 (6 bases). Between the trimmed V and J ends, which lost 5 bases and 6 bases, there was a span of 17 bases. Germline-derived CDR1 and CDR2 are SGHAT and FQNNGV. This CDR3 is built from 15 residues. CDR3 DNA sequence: TGTGCCAGCAGCCTCCACCCCCAGGGGTTCAATGAGCAGTTCTTC. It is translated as CASSLHPQGFNEQFF.

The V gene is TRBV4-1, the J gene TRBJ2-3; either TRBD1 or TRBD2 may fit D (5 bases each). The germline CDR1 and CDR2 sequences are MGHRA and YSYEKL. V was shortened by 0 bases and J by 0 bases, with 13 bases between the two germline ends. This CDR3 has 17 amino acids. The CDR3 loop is CASSQDLRGPSTDTQYF. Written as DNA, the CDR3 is TGCGCCAGCAGCCAAGATCTACGGGGCCCTAGCACAGATACGCAGTATTTT.

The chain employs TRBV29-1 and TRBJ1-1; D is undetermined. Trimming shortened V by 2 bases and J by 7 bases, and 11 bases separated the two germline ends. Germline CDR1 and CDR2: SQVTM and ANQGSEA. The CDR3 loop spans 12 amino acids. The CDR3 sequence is CSVERGYGEAFF. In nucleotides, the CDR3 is TGCAGCGTTGAAAGAGGCTACGGTGAAGCTTTCTTT.

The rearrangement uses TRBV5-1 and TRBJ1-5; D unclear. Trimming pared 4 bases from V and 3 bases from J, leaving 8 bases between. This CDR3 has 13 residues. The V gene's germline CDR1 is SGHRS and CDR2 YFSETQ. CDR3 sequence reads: CASSEGPNQPQHF. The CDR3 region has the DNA TGCGCCAGCAGCGAAGGGCCCAATCAGCCCCAGCATTTT.

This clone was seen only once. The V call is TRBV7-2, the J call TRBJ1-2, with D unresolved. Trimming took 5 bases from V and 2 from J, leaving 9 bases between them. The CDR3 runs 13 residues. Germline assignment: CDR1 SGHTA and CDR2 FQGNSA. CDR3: CASSTDINYGYTF. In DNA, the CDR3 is TGTGCCAGCAGCACAGACATCAACTATGGCTACACCTTC.

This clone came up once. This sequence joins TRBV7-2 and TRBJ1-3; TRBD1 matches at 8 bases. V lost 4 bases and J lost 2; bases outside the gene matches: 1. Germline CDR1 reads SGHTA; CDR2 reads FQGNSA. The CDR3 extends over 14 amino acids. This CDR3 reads CASSSDRAGNTIYF. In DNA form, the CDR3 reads TGTGCCAGCAGCTCGGACAGGGCTGGAAACACCATATATTTT.

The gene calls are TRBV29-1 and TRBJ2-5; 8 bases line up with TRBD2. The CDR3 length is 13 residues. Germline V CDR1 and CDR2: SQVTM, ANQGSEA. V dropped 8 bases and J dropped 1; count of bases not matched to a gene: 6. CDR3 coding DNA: TGCAGCCTTAGCGGGAATACCCAAGAGACCCAGTACTTC. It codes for CSLSGNTQETQYF.

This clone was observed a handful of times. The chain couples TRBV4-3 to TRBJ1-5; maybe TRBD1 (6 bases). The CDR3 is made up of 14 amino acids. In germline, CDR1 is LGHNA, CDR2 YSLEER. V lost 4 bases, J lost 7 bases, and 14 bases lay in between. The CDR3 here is CASSRGLGIQPQHF. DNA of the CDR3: TGCGCCAGCAGCCGGGGGCTAGGGATCCAGCCCCAGCATTTT.

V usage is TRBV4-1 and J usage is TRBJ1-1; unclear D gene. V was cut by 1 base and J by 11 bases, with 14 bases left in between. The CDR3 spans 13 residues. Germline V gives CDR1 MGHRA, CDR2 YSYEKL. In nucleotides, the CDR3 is TGCGCCAGCAGCCAAGTGTCACAGAATATGGCTTTCTTT. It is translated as CASSQVSQNMAFF.

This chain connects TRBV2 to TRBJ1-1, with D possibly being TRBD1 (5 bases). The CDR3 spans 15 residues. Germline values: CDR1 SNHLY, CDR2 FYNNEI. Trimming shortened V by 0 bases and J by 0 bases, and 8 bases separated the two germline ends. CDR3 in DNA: TGTGCCAGCAGTGAAGCCAGGGTGGTGAACACTGAAGCTTTCTTT. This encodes CASSEARVVNTEAFF.

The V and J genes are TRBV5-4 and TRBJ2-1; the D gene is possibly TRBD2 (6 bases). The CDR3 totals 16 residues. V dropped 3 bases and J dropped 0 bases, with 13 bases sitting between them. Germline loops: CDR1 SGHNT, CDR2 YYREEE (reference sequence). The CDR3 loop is CASSSFAGSSYNEQFF. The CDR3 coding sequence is TGTGCCAGCAGCTCCTTCGCGGGGAGCTCCTACAATGAGCAGTTCTTC.

The CDR3 DNA sequence: TGTGCCAGCACACTAGCGGGAGCCGGGGAGCTGTTTTTT. Translation: CASTLAGAGELFF. The chain recombines TRBV28 with TRBJ2-2, with 11 bases that match TRBD2. The CDR3 has 13 residues. V was pared by 7 bases and J by 6 bases, with 1 base of the junction left unmatched. Germline V gene data show CDR1 as MDHEN and CDR2 as SYDVKM.

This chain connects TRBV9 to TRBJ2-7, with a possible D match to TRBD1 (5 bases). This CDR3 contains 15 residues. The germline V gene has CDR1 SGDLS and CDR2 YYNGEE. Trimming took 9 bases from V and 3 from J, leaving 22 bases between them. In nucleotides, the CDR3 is TGTGCCAACCACGCCGGGTCGGATCAGGGCTACGAGCAGTACTTC. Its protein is CANHAGSDQGYEQYF.

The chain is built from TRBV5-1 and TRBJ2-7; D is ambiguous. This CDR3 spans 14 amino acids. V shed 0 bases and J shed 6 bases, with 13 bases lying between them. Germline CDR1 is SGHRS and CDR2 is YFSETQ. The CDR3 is CASSLARQFGEQYF. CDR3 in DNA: TGCGCCAGCAGCTTGGCCCGGCAGTTCGGCGAGCAGTACTTC.

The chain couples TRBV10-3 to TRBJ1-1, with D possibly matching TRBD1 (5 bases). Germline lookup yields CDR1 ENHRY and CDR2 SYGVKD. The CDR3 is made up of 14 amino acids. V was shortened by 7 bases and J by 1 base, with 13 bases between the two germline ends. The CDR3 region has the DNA TGTGCCATCAAAGAGGCAGGGAGGAACACTGAAGCTTTCTTT. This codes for CAIKEAGRNTEAFF.

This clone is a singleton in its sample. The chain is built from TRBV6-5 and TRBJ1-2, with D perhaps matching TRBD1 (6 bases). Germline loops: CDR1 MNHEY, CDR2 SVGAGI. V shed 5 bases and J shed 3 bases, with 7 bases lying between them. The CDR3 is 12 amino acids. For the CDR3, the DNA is TGTGCCAGCAGTCCAGGGGACTATGGCTACACCTTC. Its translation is CASSPGDYGYTF.

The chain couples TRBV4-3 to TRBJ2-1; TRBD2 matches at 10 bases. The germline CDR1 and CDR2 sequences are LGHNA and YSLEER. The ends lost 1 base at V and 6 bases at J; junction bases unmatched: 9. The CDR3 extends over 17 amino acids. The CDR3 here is CASSQASALAGSNEQFF. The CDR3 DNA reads TGCGCCAGCAGCCAAGCCTCGGCACTAGCGGGGTCCAATGAGCAGTTCTTC.

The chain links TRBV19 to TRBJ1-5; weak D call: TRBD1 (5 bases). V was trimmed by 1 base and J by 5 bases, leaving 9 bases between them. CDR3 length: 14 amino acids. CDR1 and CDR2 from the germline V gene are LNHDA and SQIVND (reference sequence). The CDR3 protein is CASSIAGGDQPQHF. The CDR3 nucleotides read TGTGCCAGTAGTATAGCCGGGGGAGATCAGCCCCAGCATTTT.

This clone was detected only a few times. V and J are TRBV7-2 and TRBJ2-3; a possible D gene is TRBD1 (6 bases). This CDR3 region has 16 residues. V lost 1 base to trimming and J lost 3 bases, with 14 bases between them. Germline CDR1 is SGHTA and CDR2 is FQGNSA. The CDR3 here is CASSLESTGVTDTQYF. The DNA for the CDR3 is TGTGCCAGCAGCTTAGAGTCGACAGGAGTAACAGATACGCAGTATTTT.

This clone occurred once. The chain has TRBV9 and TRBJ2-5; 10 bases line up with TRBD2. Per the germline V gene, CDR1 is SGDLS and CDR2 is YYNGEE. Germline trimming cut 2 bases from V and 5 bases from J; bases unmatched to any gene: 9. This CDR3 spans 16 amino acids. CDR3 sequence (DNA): TGTGCCAGCAGCGTTACAGCGGGAGGGCACGGGGAGACCCAGTACTTC. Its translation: CASSVTAGGHGETQYF.

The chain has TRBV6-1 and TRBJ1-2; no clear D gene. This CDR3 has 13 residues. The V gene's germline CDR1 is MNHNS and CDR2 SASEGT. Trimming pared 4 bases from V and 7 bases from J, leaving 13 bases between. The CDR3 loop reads CASSAEGRGGYTF. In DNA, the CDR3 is TGTGCCAGCAGTGCGGAAGGTCGGGGTGGCTACACCTTC.

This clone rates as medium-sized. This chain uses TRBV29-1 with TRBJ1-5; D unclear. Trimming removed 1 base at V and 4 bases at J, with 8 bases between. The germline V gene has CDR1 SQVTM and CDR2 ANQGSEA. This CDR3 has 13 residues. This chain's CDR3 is CSVEVVRNQPQHF. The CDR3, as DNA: TGCAGCGTTGAAGTAGTCAGAAATCAGCCCCAGCATTTT.